The subject of this entry is one T cell receptor beta chain. Its antigen is not identified. The second PCR ran roughly 6 to 11 cycles with a sample-barcoded 5' primer and J-beta primers. Each cDNA molecule was tagged by a template-switch adaptor that had 12 random nucleotides. TCRdb ran MiXCR on the 5' RACE reads and lists one entry per CDR3 protein. In the table there are hundreds of thousands of distinct CDR3 sequences, 20% to 25% of which are singletons. The data belong to a study of blood T cells in healthy people across ages. Study outcomes and limitations: Investigators treated diversity estimates from one million T cells as underestimates. Donor CMV status, an unknown factor, possibly confounded changes in expanded clonotypes.

The people who gave samples were healthy Caucasians from Russia, aged roughly 6 to 90. The specimen sequenced was blood. This TCR was sampled from a man in his 70s in good health.

CDR3 DNA: TGTGCCTGGAGTTTTCCGGGGACCTACGAGCAGTACTTC. Protein: CAWSFPGTYEQYF. V is TRBV30 and J is TRBJ2-7; TRBD2 might be the D (5 bases). Germline V gene sequence: CDR1 GTSNPN, CDR2 SVGIG (reference sequence). The CDR3 consists of 13 residues. Trimming took off 2 bases at V and 2 bases at J, with 10 bases between the two ends.